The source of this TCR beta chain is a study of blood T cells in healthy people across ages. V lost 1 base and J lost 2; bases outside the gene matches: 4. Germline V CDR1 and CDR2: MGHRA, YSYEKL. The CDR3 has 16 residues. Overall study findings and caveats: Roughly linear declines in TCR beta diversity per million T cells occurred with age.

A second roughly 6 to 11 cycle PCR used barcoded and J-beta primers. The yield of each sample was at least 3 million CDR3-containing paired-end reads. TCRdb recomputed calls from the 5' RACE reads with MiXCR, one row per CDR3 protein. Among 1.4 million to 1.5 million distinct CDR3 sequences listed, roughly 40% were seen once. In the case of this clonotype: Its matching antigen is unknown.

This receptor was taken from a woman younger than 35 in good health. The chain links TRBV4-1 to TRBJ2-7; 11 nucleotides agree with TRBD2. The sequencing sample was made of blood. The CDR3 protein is CASSQGGLAAPYEQYF. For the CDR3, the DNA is TGCGCCAGCAGCCAAGGGGGACTAGCGGCTCCCTACGAGCAGTACTTC.